This T cell receptor (beta chain) is drawn from a study of T-cell reconstitution after alpha-beta-depleted transplantation in children. A remark on this clonotype: Its antigen is undetermined.

Study-wide results and caveats: Newly generated T cells supplied most T-cell counts and diversity one year post-transplant.

The V gene end was trimmed by 7 bases and the J gene end by 13 bases; junction bases not matched to a gene: 11. The CDR3 covers 12 residues. Germline V lookup: CDR1 LGHDT, CDR2 YNNKEL (reference sequence). This sample's TCRbeta library carried unique molecular identifier barcodes. Each CDR3 protein is one row after TCRdb ran MiXCR on the PCR reads. This table has about 610,000 distinct CDR3 sequences, about a quarter appearing once. The sequence was collected from a boy younger than two with Wiskott-Aldrich syndrome, due to receive a stem cell transplant. The rearrangement joins TRBV3-1 to TRBJ2-3, with 7 bases lining up with TRBD1. Material: PBMCs, obtained before TCRalphabeta/CD19-depleted stem cell transplant. This CDR3 is CASNRGNGMKYF. Written as DNA, the CDR3 is TGTGCCAGCAACAGGGGCAATGGGATGAAGTATTTT.